A single count supports the clone carrying this TCR beta chain. No antigen is known for it. When sampled, the donors appeared nominally healthy, though they likely had unrecorded immune exposures. These data come from a study of cytomegalovirus exposure and HLA in healthy donors. Study-wide background: In a previous analysis, 95 million to 130 million unique TCR beta sequences were found from 150 million to 200 million T cells. Study-wide results and limits: Donors were assumed by presence/absence analyses to have roughly uniform sequencing depth.

Primers included in the PCR were 60 Vbeta and 13 Jbeta primers. Sequencing used immunoSEQ multiplex PCR; TCRdb keeps in-frame clones, though not all of them. Among fewer than 250,000 clones listed, 75% to 80% were seen once. V was clipped by 6 bases and J by 3 bases, with 18 bases between them. Germline assignment: CDR1 MDHEN and CDR2 SYDVKM. The CDR3 covers 15 residues. The clonotype comes from a woman aged 25 to 39 in good health and CMV-seropositive. V usage is TRBV28 and J usage is TRBJ2-7; D possibly corresponds to TRBD2 (6 bases). Sequencing used PBMCs. In nucleotides, the CDR3 is TGTGCCAGCAGACCCCCGGGAGTGGGGGACTACGAGCAGTACTTC. It yields the protein CASRPPGVGDYEQYF.